These 23 T cell receptor beta chains came from one sample sequenced in a study of blood T cells in healthy people across ages. Sample-barcoded 5' priming and a J-beta primer mix drove a second PCR of roughly 7 to 11 cycles. TCRdb reprocessed the 5' RACE reads via MiXCR and lists one record per CDR3 protein. This table holds about 1.4 million distinct CDR3 sequences, roughly 64% found once. The specimen was blood. The receptors come from a man aged 18 to 29 in good health.

The CDR3 DNA reads as TGTGCCAGCAGCCCCCGCGGCGGAAATTCACCCCTCCACTTT. Amino acids: CASSPRGGNSPLHF. The chain uses TRBV2 and TRBJ1-6; D not certain. Between the trimmed V and J ends, which lost 6 bases and 7 bases, there was a span of 13 bases. The CDR3 extends over 14 amino acids. CDR1 is SNHLY and CDR2 is FYNNEI in the germline V gene.

Only a few counts were recorded for this clonotype. The genes are TRBV4-1 and TRBJ1-5; 8 bases are a match to TRBD1. V trimming: 1 base; J trimming: 2 bases; junction bases outside the gene matches: 10. Germline V gene lookup returns CDR1 MGHRA and CDR2 YSYEKL. The CDR3 runs 18 residues. CDR3 sequence (DNA): TGCGCCAGCAGCCAAGTTCCCCCTGGGGACAGGCGCAATCAGCCCCAGCATTTT. Translating gives CASSQVPPGDRRNQPQHF.

The chain is built from TRBV3-1 and TRBJ2-2, with 7 bases matching TRBD2. The CDR3 is 14 amino acids. Per germline, CDR1 LGHDT and CDR2 YNNKEL (reference sequence). The J segment lost 2 bases and the V segment lost 6 bases, leaving 3 bases of the junction unmatched. The CDR3 bases are TGTGCCAGCAGGTCTAGCGGAAACACCGGGGAGCTGTTTTTT. It translates to CASRSSGNTGELFF.

This sequence joins TRBV3-1 and TRBJ2-1; D is uncertain. Looked up from germline, CDR1 is LGHDT and CDR2 is YNNKEL (reference sequence). The V end lost 4 bases, the J end lost 7 bases, and 17 bases lay between the germline ends. This CDR3 is built from 15 residues. CDR3 in amino acids: CASSPSRSSGNEQFF. CDR3 nucleotides: TGTGCCAGCAGCCCCTCGAGGAGCTCTGGGAATGAGCAGTTCTTC.

A note on this clonotype: One end of the junction varies from germline; a read error may be responsible. The V call is TRBV7-2, the J call TRBJ1-2; no clear D gene. This CDR3 has 13 residues. Germline assignment: CDR1 SGHTA and CDR2 FQGNSA. The CDR3 reads CASCLGAGYGHTF. The CDR3, as DNA: TGTGCCAGCTGCCTCGGTGCAGGCTATGGCCACACCTTC.

The J gene is TRBJ1-6, the V gene TRBV4-1, with a possible D match to TRBD1 (6 bases). The V end lost 4 bases, the J end lost 3 bases, and 10 bases lay between the germline ends. The CDR3 consists of 15 residues. CDR1 is MGHRA, CDR2 YSYEKL, per germline. CDR3 nucleotide sequence: TGCGCCAGCAGCCTCCGGGACATCTATAATTCACCCCTCCACTTT. Translated, it gives CASSLRDIYNSPLHF.

V and J are TRBV13 and TRBJ2-1; D is unresolved. The length of the CDR3 is 15 residues. The V and J ends lost 1 base and 0 bases respectively, with 7 bases between them. In germline, CDR1 is PRHDT, CDR2 FYEKMQ (reference sequence). DNA of the CDR3: TGTGCCAGCAGCTTAGAATCCTACTCCTACAATGAGCAGTTCTTC. This sequence encodes CASSLESYSYNEQFF. The full variable domain, with the rest looked up from reference TRBV13 and TRBJ2-1, is AAGVIQSPRHLIKEKRETATLKCYPIPRHDTVYWYQQGPGQDPQFLISFYEKMQSDKGSIPDRFSAQQFSDYHSELNMSSLELGDSALYFCASSLESYSYNEQFFGPGTRLTVL.

This chain joins TRBV6-2 or TRBV6-3 and TRBJ2-3, with 10 nucleotides matching TRBD2. The CDR3 contains 15 residues. Germline CDR1 is MNHEY and CDR2 is SVGEGT. V shed 2 bases and J 5 bases; nucleotides not matched to a gene: 4. CDR3 DNA sequence: TGTGCCAGCAGTTACCAAGCGGGGGGGCGAGATACGCAGTATTTT. Amino acids: CASSYQAGGRDTQYF.

This clonotype was detected only a few times. This sequence joins TRBV15 and TRBJ2-1, with 7 bases lining up with TRBD1. V lost 0 bases, J lost 8 bases, and 1 base stayed unmatched. CDR3 length equals 13 residues. Germline CDR1 is LNHNV and CDR2 is YYDKDF (reference sequence). The CDR3 DNA reads TGTGCCACCAGCAGAGAAACAGGGGATGAGCAGTTCTTC. It yields the protein CATSRETGDEQFF. Using reference TRBV15 and TRBJ2-1 for the parts outside the CDR3, the full variable domain is DAMVIQNPRYQVTQFGKPVTLSCSQTLNHNVMYWYQQKSSQAPKLLFHYYDKDFNNEADTPDNFQSRRPNTSFCFLDIRSPGLGDTAMYLCATSRETGDEQFFGPGTRLTVL.

The sample holds a few counts of this clonotype. The chain joins TRBV29-1 to TRBJ2-7, with TRBD2 identical over 14 bases. Per the germline V gene, CDR1 is SQVTM and CDR2 is ANQGSEA. Trimming removed 6 bases from V and 5 bases from J; junction bases left unmatched: 6. This CDR3 spans 14 amino acids. This CDR3 reads CSVAGTSGSDEQYF. The CDR3 DNA is TGCAGCGTAGCTGGGACTAGCGGGAGTGACGAGCAGTACTTC.

This clonotype was found a few times. The chain couples TRBV10-3 to TRBJ1-4; D unclear. The CDR3 consists of 12 residues. Deletions cut 3 bases from V and 5 bases from J, with 4 bases between. The germline V gene has CDR1 ENHRY and CDR2 SYGVKD. The CDR3 region has the DNA TGTGCCATCAGTGACAGGAATGAAAAACTGTTTTTT. It is translated as CAISDRNEKLFF.

The chain employs TRBV14 and TRBJ2-2; D unresolved. Trimming removed 5 bases at V and 5 bases at J, with 15 bases between. CDR1 is SGHDN and CDR2 is FVKESK in the germline V gene. This CDR3 region has 15 residues. The DNA of the CDR3 is TGTGCCAGCAGCATTTGGAGTGGTGGTACCGGGGAGCTGTTTTTT. Protein sequence: CASSIWSGGTGELFF.

The V call is TRBV27, the J call TRBJ2-7; D is perhaps TRBD1 (5 bases). Germline loops: CDR1 MNHEY, CDR2 SMNVEV (reference sequence). The CDR3 has 14 amino acids. The V end was cut by 5 bases, the J end by 4 bases, with 15 bases between. In DNA form, the CDR3 reads TGTGCCAGCAGTACACAGGCCAAATCGTACGAGCAGTACTTC. Translating it yields CASSTQAKSYEQYF.

The chain recombines TRBV29-1 with TRBJ2-1; no firm D call. Germline loops: CDR1 SQVTM, CDR2 ANQGSEA. V was pared by 3 bases and J by 4 bases, with 13 bases between. The CDR3 runs 14 residues. Here the CDR3 reads CSVDVAALYNEQFF. The CDR3 coding sequence is TGCAGCGTTGACGTAGCCGCTTTATACAATGAGCAGTTCTTC.

The J gene is TRBJ2-3, the V gene TRBV20-1; D possibly uses TRBD1 or TRBD2 (6 bases each). V was pared by 4 bases and J by 6 bases, with 17 bases between. CDR3 length: 14 amino acids. The germline V gene has CDR1 DFQATT and CDR2 SNEGSKA (reference sequence). The CDR3 sequence is CSANGGYEVDTQYF. CDR3 nucleotide sequence: TGCAGTGCTAACGGGGGCTACGAGGTGGATACGCAGTATTTT.

The chain links TRBV20-1 to TRBJ2-5; D possibly corresponds to TRBD2 (5 bases). Per germline, CDR1 DFQATT and CDR2 SNEGSKA (reference sequence). Trimming removed 3 bases at V and 11 bases at J, with 25 bases between. CDR3 length equals 15 residues. CDR3 sequence (DNA): TGCAGTGCTAGGGCGCTCCCCGCCGTCTCGAGGGAGCAGTACTTC. It specifies CSARALPAVSREQYF.

This clonotype was seen only once. The chain is built from TRBV6-5 and TRBJ2-1, with D possibly being TRBD2 (5 bases). Trimming removed 1 base at V and 10 bases at J, with 14 bases between. CDR3 length: 14 residues. CDR1 and CDR2 from the germline V gene are MNHEY and SVGAGI. This CDR3 reads CASSYYEGEGEQFF. The CDR3 DNA reads as TGTGCCAGCAGTTACTATGAGGGTGAAGGGGAGCAGTTCTTC.

The chain has TRBV6-6 and TRBJ2-1; 15 bases map to TRBD2. Germline loops: CDR1 MNHNY, CDR2 SVGAGI (reference sequence). V dropped 8 bases and J dropped 7; count of bases not matched to a gene: 6. CDR3 size: 15 residues. The CDR3 reads CASRTSGREGNEQFF. The CDR3 DNA reads as TGTGCCAGCCGGACTAGCGGGAGGGAGGGGAATGAGCAGTTCTTC.

This clonotype turned up a few times. The chain is built from TRBV12-3 or TRBV12-4 and TRBJ2-7; 7 positions agree with TRBD1. The CDR3 is 14 amino acids. Trimming removed 5 bases from V and 1 base from J; junction bases left unmatched: 5. This CDR3 reads CASSRQQGSYEQYF. The CDR3 DNA sequence: TGTGCCAGCAGTCGTCAACAGGGGTCCTACGAGCAGTACTTC.

A few counts support this clonotype. This chain joins TRBV4-1 and TRBJ2-6, with TRBD2 identical over 8 bases. Germline CDR1 and CDR2: MGHRA and YSYEKL. V shed 5 bases and J 2 bases; nucleotides not matched to a gene: 8. The CDR3 runs 17 residues. CDR3 sequence reads: CASSRGVSGTGANVLTF. The CDR3 bases are TGCGCCAGCAGCAGGGGGGTTAGCGGGACTGGGGCCAACGTCCTGACTTTC.

With regard to this clonotype: Sequence at one end of the junction differs from germline and may be a read error. The chain joins TRBV9 to TRBJ2-1; the D is unclear. This CDR3 has 14 amino acids. The germline V gene encodes CDR1 SGDLS and CDR2 YYNGEE. The CDR3 region has the DNA TGTGCCGGCAGCGTAGGTGGTACGACCAATGAGCAGTTCTTC. Its translation is CAGSVGGTTNEQFF. Filled out from reference TRBV9 and TRBJ2-1, the complete variable domain reads DSGVTQTPKHLITATGQRVTLRCSPRSGDLSVYWYQQSLDQGLQFLIQYYNGEERAKGNILERFSAQQFPDLHSELNLSSLELGDSALYFCAGSVGGTTNEQFFGPGTRLTVL.

In this sample, this clonotype turned up a few times. The chain has TRBV4-2 and TRBJ2-7, with D maybe TRBD2 (6 bases). The CDR3 is 15 amino acids. V was pared by 3 bases and J by 4 bases, with 16 bases between. In germline, CDR1 is LGHNA, CDR2 YNFKEQ. In DNA form, the CDR3 reads TGTGCCAGCAGCCAGGACTACCGGATGAATTACGAGCAGTACTTC. This encodes CASSQDYRMNYEQYF.

The chain combines TRBV2 with TRBJ2-4; D not certain. The J call may not be correct, given that the DNA end is closer to TRBJ2-7. Germline V CDR1 and CDR2: SNHLY, FYNNEI. CDR3 length: 14 amino acids. The CDR3 region has the DNA TGTGCCAGCAGTGGGGCTTCGCTCCTATACGAGCAGTACTTC. This sequence encodes CASSGASLLYEQYF.